This is a list of T cell receptor beta chains from one sample in a study of high-grade serous ovarian cancer treatment subgroups. TCRdb's copy holds only in-frame clones and misses some; the assay was immunoSEQ multiplex PCR. The sample has around 2,000 clones, around 79% seen once. The sample comprised tumor tissue. These receptors originate from a human donor with high-grade serous ovarian cancer. Each CDR3 is given with its conserved first and last residue. The order of the fields is CDR3 protein, D gene, V gene. The D gene is left open where the match is weak.

CSSGSDPYNEQFF | - | TRBV29-1
CAIRKDGNQPQHF | - | TRBV10-3
CASGARQGTNEQYF | - | TRBV6-1
CASSPPAGVETQYF | TRBD2 | TRBV5-1
CASKLQNSPLHF | - | TRBV6-5
CASSQVQRGAGDTQYF | TRBD2 | TRBV4-2
CASSYDRGGVETQYF | TRBD2 | TRBV6-6
CASSRYSAATGELFF | - | TRBV11-2
CASSLGWTGNSNVLTF | TRBD1 | TRBV5-1
CASSPQGSYGYTF | - | TRBV10-2
CASRLAGGYEQYF | TRBD2 | TRBV18
CASSVGLSSGGFGETQYF | TRBD2 | TRBV9
CASSWGTTGETGELFF | TRBD1 | TRBV5-6
CASSVEGAFNSPLHF | - | TRBV9
CASSLPGRQGSNNEQFF | TRBD1 | TRBV5-4
CASRGGGGTGELFF | - | TRBV7-9
CASSEGMEQPQHF | - | TRBV2
CASSLLDEQFF | - | TRBV5-6